One sample yielded the 26 T cell receptor beta chains listed below, sequenced in a study of T cell repertoires in cytomegalovirus infection. TCRdb reprocessed the reads via MiXCR and lists one record per CDR3 protein. The profile shows 490,000 or so distinct CDR3 sequences, 10% to 12% of them singletons. The specimen was PBMCs. These receptors all stem from a human donor in good health (CMV status not recorded). Some clones in this sample may be carry-over from other donors' samples.

This clonotype came up many times. The chain links TRBV7-9 to TRBJ1-2, with D uncertain. The CDR3 is 15 amino acids. The V end lost 2 bases, the J end lost 0 bases, and 10 bases lay between the germline ends. Germline V gene sequence: CDR1 SEHNR, CDR2 FQNEAQ (reference sequence). The CDR3 loop reads CASSLNPQANYGYTF. For the CDR3, the DNA is TGTGCCAGCAGCTTAAACCCTCAAGCTAACTATGGCTACACCTTC.

This clonotype has a handful of counts. This sequence joins TRBV25-1 and TRBJ1-1; 9 bases are shared with TRBD1. CDR1 MGHDK and CDR2 SYGVNS come from the germline V gene. The CDR3 loop spans 14 amino acids. V shed 6 bases, J shed 2 bases, and the junction held 4 bases outside the gene matches. CDR3 DNA: TGTGCCAGCAGGAGGACAGGGGAAAACACTGAAGCTTTCTTT. As protein: CASRRTGENTEAFF.

At least ten counts were recorded for this clonotype. V is TRBV29-1 and J is TRBJ1-6, with D unresolved. Germline CDR1 reads SQVTM; CDR2 reads ANQGSEA. Trimming cost V 4 bases and J 10 bases, with 17 bases left between them. This CDR3 has 14 residues. The CDR3 DNA reads TGCAGCGTTGCGAATGGGGAAATGGGGTCACCCCTCCACTTT. Protein sequence: CSVANGEMGSPLHF.

In this sample, this clonotype turned up many times. The chain recombines TRBV2 with TRBJ2-1; TRBD2 matches 14 bases. J was trimmed by 4 bases and V by 4 bases; bases with no gene match: 6. The length of the CDR3 is 17 residues. Germline CDR1 SNHLY, CDR2 FYNNEI. In nucleotides, the CDR3 is TGTGCCAGCAGTGGCGGACTAGCGGGAGGTCGGTACAATGAGCAGTTCTTC. This gives the protein CASSGGLAGGRYNEQFF.

This clonotype was counted a few times. One junction end does not reproduce the germline sequence, and a read error may be involved. V and J are TRBV7-7 and TRBJ1-4; D is unresolved. This CDR3 contains 13 residues. Germline CDR1 is SSHAT and CDR2 is FNYEAQ (reference sequence). The CDR3 loop is CASSLDPDEKLFF. The CDR3 DNA reads TGTGCTAGCAGCTTAGATCCTGATGAAAAACTGTTTTTT.

This clonotype was detected a few times. The chain combines TRBV28 with TRBJ1-4; maybe TRBD1 (6 bases). The CDR3 has 14 residues. Germline V gene sequence: CDR1 MDHEN, CDR2 SYDVKM. V shed 4 bases and J shed 8 bases, with 14 bases lying between them. The CDR3 is CASSYTGFNEKLFF. DNA for the CDR3: TGTGCCAGCAGTTATACAGGGTTTAACGAAAAACTGTTTTTT.

This clonotype was seen many times. The CDR3 coding sequence is TGCGCCAGCAGCTCTACAGGGGATCACGGCTACACCTTC. This codes for CASSSTGDHGYTF. This chain connects TRBV5-1 to TRBJ1-2, with TRBD1 matching 7 bases. CDR1 and CDR2 from the germline V gene are SGHRS and YFSETQ. There are 13 residues in the CDR3. V shed 3 bases, J shed 8 bases, and the junction held 7 bases outside the gene matches.

This clonotype was recorded at least ten times. This chain connects TRBV11-2 to TRBJ1-2; TRBD1 might be the D (6 bases). V was clipped by 4 bases and J by 3 bases, with 18 bases between them. CDR3 length: 16 amino acids. Germline values: CDR1 SGHAT, CDR2 FQNNGV. The DNA of the CDR3 is TGTGCCAGCAGCTCGATTAAGGCCAGGACAGACTATGGCTACACCTTC. Amino acid sequence: CASSSIKARTDYGYTF.

This clonotype occurred many times. The J gene is TRBJ2-1, the V gene TRBV7-6; D is tentatively TRBD1 or TRBD2 (6 bases each). CDR1 is SGHVS, CDR2 FNYEAQ, per germline. The CDR3 consists of 17 residues. V was shortened by 3 bases and J by 0 bases, with 15 bases between the two germline ends. Here the CDR3 DNA reads TGTGCCAGCAGCTTCCGCCTGCCGGGGGCCTCCTACAATGAGCAGTTCTTC. Translation gives CASSFRLPGASYNEQFF.

The V and J genes are TRBV20-1 and TRBJ2-4; D could derive from TRBD1 or TRBD2 (5 bases each). Trimming cost V 2 bases and J 3 bases, with 14 bases left between them. The CDR3 runs 15 residues. Germline V gives CDR1 DFQATT, CDR2 SNEGSKA (reference sequence). The CDR3 is CSARSTGEGKNIQYF. CDR3 DNA: TGCAGTGCTAGATCAACAGGCGAGGGCAAAAACATTCAGTACTTC.

Many counts were recorded for this clonotype. The chain carries TRBV7-8 and TRBJ2-7; D might be TRBD2 (6 bases). Trimming took 5 bases from V and 0 from J, leaving 14 bases between them. The CDR3 has 15 amino acids. Germline CDR1 SGHVS, CDR2 FQNEAQ. For the CDR3, the DNA is TGTGCCAGCAGCGTGGGACTCTCGAGCTCCTACGAGCAGTACTTC. As protein: CASSVGLSSSYEQYF.

This clonotype was seen at least ten times. CDR3 sequence: CASRPGLADYEQYF. The DNA of the CDR3 is TGTGCCAGCAGGCCGGGACTAGCGGACTACGAGCAGTACTTC. The rearrangement links TRBV28 to TRBJ2-7, with 11 bases aligning to TRBD2. The length of the CDR3 is 14 residues. The germline V gene has CDR1 MDHEN and CDR2 SYDVKM. V was pared by 6 bases and J by 3 bases, with 4 bases of the junction left unmatched.

This clonotype was seen only once. This chain uses TRBV2 with TRBJ2-1; 12 bases agree with TRBD2. The V gene's germline CDR1 is SNHLY and CDR2 FYNNEI. V was clipped by 10 bases and J by 4 bases; unmatched bases: 11. The CDR3 is 16 amino acids. The CDR3 spells CATLASGGGIYNEQFF. The CDR3 region has the DNA TGTGCCACCCTCGCTAGCGGGGGGGGAATTTACAATGAGCAGTTCTTC.

This clonotype has more than one count but fewer than ten. The genes are TRBV27 and TRBJ2-3, with no clear D. Trimming took 5 bases from V and 10 from J, leaving 13 bases between them. The CDR3 totals 12 residues. Germline-derived CDR1 and CDR2 are MNHEY and SMNVEV (reference sequence). The CDR3 sequence: CASSNGRSAQYF. The CDR3 DNA reads TGTGCCAGCAGTAACGGACGCTCCGCGCAGTATTTT.

The table lists this clonotype with many counts. V is TRBV7-9 and J is TRBJ2-7; D is ambiguous. The germline gives CDR1 SEHNR, CDR2 FQNEAQ (reference sequence). The CDR3 contains 11 residues. Trimming pared 5 bases from V and 3 bases from J, leaving 5 bases between. This chain's CDR3 is CASSDNYEQYF. The CDR3 DNA sequence: TGTGCCAGCAGCGACAACTACGAGCAGTACTTC.

There are many counts of this clonotype. V and J are TRBV4-1 and TRBJ2-2; tentatively, D is TRBD1 or TRBD2 (5 bases each). The CDR3 sequence is 17 residues long. V lost 1 base and J 0 bases, leaving 12 bases between the germline ends. Germline CDR1 is MGHRA and CDR2 is YSYEKL. The CDR3 loop is CASSQGTGLPNTGELFF. CDR3 in DNA: TGCGCCAGCAGCCAAGGAACGGGGCTGCCGAACACCGGGGAGCTGTTTTTT.

This clonotype came up once. The gene calls are TRBV11-2 and TRBJ1-2, with no clear D. The CDR3 contains 14 residues. Germline V CDR1 and CDR2: SGHAT, FQNNGV. Trimming took off 0 bases at V and 4 bases at J, with 9 bases between the two ends. DNA for the CDR3: TGTGCCAGCAGCTTAGATCGGTACAGCTATGGCTACACCTTC. Its protein is CASSLDRYSYGYTF.

This clonotype was seen at least ten times. This chain links TRBV19 with TRBJ1-5; maybe TRBD1 (6 bases). The CDR3 totals 11 residues. V gave up 6 bases and J gave up 15 bases, with 15 bases separating them. Germline V lookup: CDR1 LNHDA, CDR2 SQIVND (reference sequence). CDR3 in DNA: TGTGCCAGTAGGGGAGTCAGGGGCTGGCATTTT. Amino acid sequence: CASRGVRGWHF.

This clonotype was recorded many times. The chain is built from TRBV24-1 and TRBJ2-3; the match to TRBD2 covers 9 bases. J lost 0 bases, V lost 1 base, and 10 bases had no gene match. This CDR3 has 19 amino acids. Germline V gives CDR1 KGHDR, CDR2 SFDVKD. This CDR3 reads CATSDFGTGLAGSTDTQYF. The CDR3 DNA follows: TGTGCCACCAGTGATTTTGGGACCGGGCTAGCGGGGAGCACAGATACGCAGTATTTT.

The table lists this clonotype with many counts. The chain recombines TRBV7-2 with TRBJ2-7; 12 nucleotides match TRBD2. V was pared by 3 bases and J by 2 bases, with 8 bases of the junction left unmatched. Per the germline V gene, CDR1 is SGHTA and CDR2 is FQGNSA. This CDR3 region has 17 residues. This CDR3 is CASSFGLAGGTPYEQYF. In DNA, the CDR3 is TGTGCCAGCAGCTTTGGTCTAGCGGGAGGGACGCCCTACGAGCAGTACTTC.

The chain links TRBV6-6 to TRBJ1-4, with TRBD1 matching over 7 bases. V gave up 0 bases and J gave up 2 bases; unmatched junction bases: 15. Germline CDR1 MNHNY, CDR2 SVGAGI (reference sequence). The CDR3 is 20 amino acids. CDR3 region: CASSYSNLQGGLTTNEKLFF. DNA for the CDR3: TGTGCCAGCAGTTACTCGAATTTGCAGGGGGGTTTGACGACTAATGAAAAACTGTTTTTT.

The rearrangement joins TRBV6-2 or TRBV6-3 to TRBJ2-7, with 12 bases that match TRBD2. J gave up 4 bases and V 2 bases, and 15 bases lay outside the gene matches. CDR1 MNHEY and CDR2 SVGEGT come from the germline V gene. The CDR3 is 19 residues long. Written as DNA, the CDR3 is TGTGCCAGCAGTTACCCGGTTCTAGCGGGAGGGCCGATTAATTACGAGCAGTACTTC. It yields the protein CASSYPVLAGGPINYEQYF.

The genes are TRBV5-6 and TRBJ2-7; maybe TRBD2 (5 bases). The CDR3 consists of 15 residues. The V gene's germline CDR1 is SGHDT and CDR2 YYEEEE. V lost 4 bases to trimming and J lost 1 base, with 15 bases between them. The CDR3 reads CASSLGYGGSYEQYF. The CDR3, as DNA: TGTGCCAGCAGCCTGGGATACGGCGGGTCCTACGAGCAGTACTTC.

This clonotype was counted only a few times. This chain joins TRBV27 and TRBJ1-4; TRBD1 is a possible D gene (6 bases). The CDR3 has 15 residues. V was pared by 3 bases and J by 5 bases, with 13 bases between. The germline gives CDR1 MNHEY, CDR2 SMNVEV (reference sequence). The CDR3 region is CASSFRTGKNEKLFF. As DNA, the CDR3 is TGTGCCAGCAGTTTTCGTACAGGGAAGAATGAAAAACTGTTTTTT. The variable domain in full, completed from reference TRBV27 and TRBJ1-4, reads EAQVTQNPRYLITVTGKKLTVTCSQNMNHEYMSWYRQDPGLGLRQIYYSMNVEVTDKGDVPEGYKVSRKEKRNFPLILESPSPNQTSLYFCASSFRTGKNEKLFFGSGTQLSVL.

This clonotype was observed many times. The rearrangement links TRBV11-2 to TRBJ1-2; D remains unclear. The CDR3 totals 14 residues. The germline V gene has CDR1 SGHAT and CDR2 FQNNGV. Deletions cut 5 bases from V and 0 bases from J, with 10 bases between. In nucleotides, the CDR3 is TGTGCCAGCAGCCTTACTAGGACTAACTATGGCTACACCTTC. It encodes CASSLTRTNYGYTF.

This clonotype has at least ten counts. The J gene is TRBJ2-3, the V gene TRBV11-3; D is tentatively TRBD1 or TRBD2 (6 bases each). Per the germline V gene, CDR1 is SGHNT and CDR2 is YENEEA. The CDR3 has 16 residues. V shed 1 base and J shed 8 bases, with 19 bases lying between them. Here the CDR3 reads CASSLVVGGSEATQYF. CDR3 DNA sequence: TGTGCCAGCAGCTTAGTCGTGGGGGGCTCTGAAGCTACGCAGTATTTT.